The clone carrying this TCR beta chain was counted once. Its specificity is not known. V was cut by 4 bases and J by 4 bases, with 8 bases left in between. CDR3 length equals 12 residues. CDR1 SGHDT and CDR2 YYEEEE come from the germline V gene. Clones were sequenced by immunoSEQ multiplex PCR, and TCRdb holds only the in-frame ones, with some missing. The sample has some 120,000 clones, roughly nine tenths seen once. The data belong to a study of T cell responses to AZD1222 COVID-19 vaccine. About the research overall: Second-dose intervals of approximately 4 or approximately 12 weeks were pooled.

The study's findings and limits: Vaccine-related CD4 TCRs covered spike, predominating at 160-218 and 743-854. Spike-specific TCR breadth and depth went up after people got two AZD1222 doses. Females outnumbered males among donors, who were mostly white British; clonal diversity was possibly underestimated.

The source was peripheral blood, collected on day 0 of AZD1222 vaccination. This clonotype originated in an adult in good health. This chain joins TRBV5-6 and TRBJ1-2; tentatively, D is TRBD1 (5 bases). CDR3 in amino acids: CASSPDSYGYTF. The CDR3 DNA follows: TGTGCCAGCAGCCCAGACAGCTATGGCTACACCTTC.